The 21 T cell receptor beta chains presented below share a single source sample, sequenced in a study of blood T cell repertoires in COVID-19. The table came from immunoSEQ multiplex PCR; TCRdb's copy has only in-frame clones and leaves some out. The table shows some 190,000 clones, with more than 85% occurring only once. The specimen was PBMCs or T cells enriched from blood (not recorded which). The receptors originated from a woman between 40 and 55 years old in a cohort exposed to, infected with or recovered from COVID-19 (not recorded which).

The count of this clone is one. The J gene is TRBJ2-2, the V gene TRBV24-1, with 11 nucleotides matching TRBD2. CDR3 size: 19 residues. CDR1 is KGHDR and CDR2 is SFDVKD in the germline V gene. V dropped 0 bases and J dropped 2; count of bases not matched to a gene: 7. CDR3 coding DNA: TGTGCCACCAGTGATTTGCATTCTAGCGGGAGGCCCAACACCGGGGAGCTGTTTTTT. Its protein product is CATSDLHSSGRPNTGELFF.

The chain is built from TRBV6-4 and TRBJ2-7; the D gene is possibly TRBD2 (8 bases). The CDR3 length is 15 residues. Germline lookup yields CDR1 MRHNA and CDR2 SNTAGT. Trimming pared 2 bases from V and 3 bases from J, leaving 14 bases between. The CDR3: CASSDRGRGDYEQYF. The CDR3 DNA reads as TGTGCCAGCAGTGACAGGGGGCGGGGGGACTACGAGCAGTACTTC.

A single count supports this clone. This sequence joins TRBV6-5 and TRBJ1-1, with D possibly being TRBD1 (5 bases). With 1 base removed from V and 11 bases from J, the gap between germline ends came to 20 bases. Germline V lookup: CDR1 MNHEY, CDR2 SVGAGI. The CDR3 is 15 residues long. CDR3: CASSYFQHKTGTAFF. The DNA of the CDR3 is TGTGCCAGCAGTTACTTTCAGCATAAAACAGGAACGGCTTTCTTT.

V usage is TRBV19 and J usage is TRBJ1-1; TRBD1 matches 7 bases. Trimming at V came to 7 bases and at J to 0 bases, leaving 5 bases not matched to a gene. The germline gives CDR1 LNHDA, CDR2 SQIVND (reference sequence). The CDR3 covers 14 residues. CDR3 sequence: CASTVDRMNTEAFF. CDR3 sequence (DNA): TGTGCCAGTACCGTGGACAGGATGAACACTGAAGCTTTCTTT. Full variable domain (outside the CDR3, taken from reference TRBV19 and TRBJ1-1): DGGITQSPKYLFRKEGQNVTLSCEQNLNHDAMYWYRQDPGQGLRLIYYSQIVNDFQKGDIAEGYSVSREKKESFPLTVTSAQKNPTAFYLCASTVDRMNTEAFFGQGTRLTVV.

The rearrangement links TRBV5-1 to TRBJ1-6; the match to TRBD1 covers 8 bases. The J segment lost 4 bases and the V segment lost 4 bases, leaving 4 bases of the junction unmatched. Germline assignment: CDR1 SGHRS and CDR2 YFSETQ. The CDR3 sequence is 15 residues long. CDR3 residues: CASSPGQAYNSPLHF. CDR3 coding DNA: TGCGCCAGCAGCCCGGGACAGGCTTATAATTCACCCCTCCACTTT.

This CDR3 is CASSILAGEETQYF. In DNA form, the CDR3 reads TGTGCCAGCAGCATACTAGCGGGGGAAGAGACCCAGTACTTC. The chain combines TRBV3-1 (or the pseudogene TRBV3-2) with TRBJ2-5; 11 bases map to TRBD2. With V trimmed by 5 bases and J by 3 bases, 2 bases remained unmatched. Germline-derived CDR1 and CDR2 are LGHDT and YNNKEL (reference sequence). CDR3 length equals 14 residues.

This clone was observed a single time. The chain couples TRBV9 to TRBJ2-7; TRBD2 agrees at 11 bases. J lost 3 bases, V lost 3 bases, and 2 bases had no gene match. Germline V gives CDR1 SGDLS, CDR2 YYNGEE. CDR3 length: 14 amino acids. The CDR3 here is CASSAGTSGYEQYF. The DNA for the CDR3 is TGTGCCAGCAGCGCCGGGACTAGCGGCTACGAGCAGTACTTC.

The CDR3 loop reads CATKFGWALKETQYF. The DNA of the CDR3 is TGTGCCACCAAGTTTGGGTGGGCCCTCAAAGAGACCCAGTACTTC. The chain links TRBV15 to TRBJ2-5; no reliable D call. The V and J ends lost 7 bases and 3 bases respectively, with 18 bases between them. Germline loops: CDR1 LNHNV, CDR2 YYDKDF (reference sequence). The CDR3 sequence is 15 residues long.

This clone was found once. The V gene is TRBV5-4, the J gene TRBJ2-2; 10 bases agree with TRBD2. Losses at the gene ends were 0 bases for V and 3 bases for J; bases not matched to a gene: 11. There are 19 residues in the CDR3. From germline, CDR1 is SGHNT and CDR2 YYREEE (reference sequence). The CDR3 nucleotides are TGTGCCAGCAGCTTGGGGTTTGGGAGCGGGAGGGCCGACACCGGGGAGCTGTTTTTT. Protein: CASSLGFGSGRADTGELFF.

CDR3 sequence reads: CASGLSVNNEQFF. Here the CDR3 DNA reads TGTGCTAGTGGTTTGTCGGTAAACAATGAGCAGTTCTTC. V is TRBV12-5 and J is TRBJ2-1; D uncertain. With 2 bases removed from V and 5 bases from J, the gap between germline ends came to 7 bases. This CDR3 is built from 13 residues. Germline CDR1 LGHNT, CDR2 FRNRAP.

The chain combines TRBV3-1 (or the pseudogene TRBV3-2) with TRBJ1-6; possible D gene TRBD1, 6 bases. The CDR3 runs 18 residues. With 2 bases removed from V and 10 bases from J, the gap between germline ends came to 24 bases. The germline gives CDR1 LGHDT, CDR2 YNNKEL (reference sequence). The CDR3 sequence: CASSQTAEVGRGRSPLHF. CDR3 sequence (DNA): TGTGCCAGCAGCCAAACCGCCGAAGTGGGCAGGGGAAGATCACCCCTCCACTTT.

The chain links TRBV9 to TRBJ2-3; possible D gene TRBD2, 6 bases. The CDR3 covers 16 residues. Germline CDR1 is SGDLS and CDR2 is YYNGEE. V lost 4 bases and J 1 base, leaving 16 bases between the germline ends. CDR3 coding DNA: TGTGCCAGCAGCACTCCACTAGCCGGTCGCACAGATACGCAGTATTTT. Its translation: CASSTPLAGRTDTQYF.

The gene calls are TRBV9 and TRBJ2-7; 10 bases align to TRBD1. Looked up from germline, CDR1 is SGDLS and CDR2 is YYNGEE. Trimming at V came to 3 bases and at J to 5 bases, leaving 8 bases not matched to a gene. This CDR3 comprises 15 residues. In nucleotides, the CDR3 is TGTGCCAGCAGCGCCGAACCGGGACAGGGGCACGAGCAGTACTTC. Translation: CASSAEPGQGHEQYF.

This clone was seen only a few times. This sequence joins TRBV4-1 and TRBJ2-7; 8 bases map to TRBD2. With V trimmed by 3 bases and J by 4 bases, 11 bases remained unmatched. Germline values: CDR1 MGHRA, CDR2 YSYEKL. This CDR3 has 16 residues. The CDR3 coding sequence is TGCGCCAGCAGCCAGGTATACAGCGGGAGTTATTACGAGCAGTACTTC. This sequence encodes CASSQVYSGSYYEQYF.

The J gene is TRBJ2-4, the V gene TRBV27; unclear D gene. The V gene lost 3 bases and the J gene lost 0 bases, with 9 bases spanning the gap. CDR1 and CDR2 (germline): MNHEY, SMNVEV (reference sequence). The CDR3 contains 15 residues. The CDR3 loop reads CASSFLPVAKNIQYF. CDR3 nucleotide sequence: TGTGCCAGCAGTTTCCTTCCCGTAGCCAAAAACATTCAGTACTTC.

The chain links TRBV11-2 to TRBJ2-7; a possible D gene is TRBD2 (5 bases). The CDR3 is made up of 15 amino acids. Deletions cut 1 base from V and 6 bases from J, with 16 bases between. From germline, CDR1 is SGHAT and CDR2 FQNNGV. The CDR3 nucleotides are TGTGCCAGCAGCTTAGTATACTATAGGAGCGGCGAGCAGTACTTC. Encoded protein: CASSLVYYRSGEQYF.

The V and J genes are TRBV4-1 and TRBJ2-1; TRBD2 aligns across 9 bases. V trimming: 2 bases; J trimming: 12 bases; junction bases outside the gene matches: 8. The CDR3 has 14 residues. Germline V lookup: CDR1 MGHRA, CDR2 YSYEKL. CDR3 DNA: TGCGCCAGCAGCCAATCGCTAGCGGGATGGGCGCAGTTCTTC. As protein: CASSQSLAGWAQFF.

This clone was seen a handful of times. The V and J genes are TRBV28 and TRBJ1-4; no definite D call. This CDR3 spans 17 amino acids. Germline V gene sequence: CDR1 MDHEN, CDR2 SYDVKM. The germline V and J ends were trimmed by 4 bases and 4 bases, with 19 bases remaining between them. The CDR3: CASSSRVPGRSNEKLFF. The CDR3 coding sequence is TGTGCCAGCAGTTCACGGGTTCCTGGGAGGAGTAATGAAAAACTGTTTTTT.

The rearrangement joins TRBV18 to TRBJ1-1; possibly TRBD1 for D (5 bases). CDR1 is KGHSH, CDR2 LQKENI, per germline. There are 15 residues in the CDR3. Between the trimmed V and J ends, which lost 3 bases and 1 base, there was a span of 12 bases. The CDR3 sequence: CASSPQGHQNTEAFF. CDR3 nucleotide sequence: TGTGCCAGCTCACCTCAAGGACACCAGAACACTGAAGCTTTCTTT.

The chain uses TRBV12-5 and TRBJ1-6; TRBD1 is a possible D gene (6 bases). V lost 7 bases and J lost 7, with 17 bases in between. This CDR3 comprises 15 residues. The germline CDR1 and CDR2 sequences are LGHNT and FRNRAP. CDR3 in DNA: TGTGCTAGTGCCACCAAACAGGGATCGAATTCACCCCTCCACTTT. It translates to CASATKQGSNSPLHF. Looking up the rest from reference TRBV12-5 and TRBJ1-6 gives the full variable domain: DARVTQTPRHKVTEMGQEVTMRCQPILGHNTVFWYRQTMMQGLELLAYFRNRAPLDDSGMPKDRFSAEMPDATLATLKIQPSEPRDSAVYFCASATKQGSNSPLHFGNGTRLTVT.

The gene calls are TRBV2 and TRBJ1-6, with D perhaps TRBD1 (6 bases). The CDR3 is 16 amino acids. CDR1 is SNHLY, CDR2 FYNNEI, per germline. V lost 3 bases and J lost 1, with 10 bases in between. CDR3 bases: TGTGCCAGCAGTGACACAGGGCTTTCCTATAATTCACCCCTCCACTTT. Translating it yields CASSDTGLSYNSPLHF.